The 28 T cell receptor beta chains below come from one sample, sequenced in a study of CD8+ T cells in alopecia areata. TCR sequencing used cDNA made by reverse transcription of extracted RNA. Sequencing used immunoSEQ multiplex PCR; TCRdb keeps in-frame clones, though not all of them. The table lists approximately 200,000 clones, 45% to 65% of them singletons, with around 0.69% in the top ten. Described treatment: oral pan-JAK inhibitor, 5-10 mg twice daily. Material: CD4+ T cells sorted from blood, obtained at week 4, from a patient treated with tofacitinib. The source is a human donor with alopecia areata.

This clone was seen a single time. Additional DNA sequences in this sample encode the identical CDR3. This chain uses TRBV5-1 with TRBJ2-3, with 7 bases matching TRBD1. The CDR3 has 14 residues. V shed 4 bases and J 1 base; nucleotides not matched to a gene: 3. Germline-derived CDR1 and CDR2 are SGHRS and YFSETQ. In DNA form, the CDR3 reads TGCGCCAGCAGCACCGGACAGGGCACAGATACGCAGTATTTT. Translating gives CASSTGQGTDTQYF.

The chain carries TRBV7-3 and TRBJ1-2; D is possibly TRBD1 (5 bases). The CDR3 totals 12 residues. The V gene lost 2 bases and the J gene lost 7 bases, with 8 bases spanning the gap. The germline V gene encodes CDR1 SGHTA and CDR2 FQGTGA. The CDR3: CASSLPGFGYTF. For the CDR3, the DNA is TGTGCCAGCAGCTTACCAGGGTTTGGCTACACCTTC.

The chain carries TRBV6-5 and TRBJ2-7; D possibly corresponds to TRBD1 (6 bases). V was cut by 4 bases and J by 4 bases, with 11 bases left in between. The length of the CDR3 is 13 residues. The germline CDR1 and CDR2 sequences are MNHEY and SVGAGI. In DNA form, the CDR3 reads TGTGCCAGCAGTTCCGGACAGATTTACGAGCAGTACTTC. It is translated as CASSSGQIYEQYF.

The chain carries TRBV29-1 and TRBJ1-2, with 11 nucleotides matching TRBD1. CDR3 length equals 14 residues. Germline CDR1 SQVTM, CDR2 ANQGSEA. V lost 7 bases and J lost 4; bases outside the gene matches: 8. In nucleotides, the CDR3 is TGCAGCGCGTGGGGGACAGGGGGGCGCTATGGCTACACCTTC. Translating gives CSAWGTGGRYGYTF. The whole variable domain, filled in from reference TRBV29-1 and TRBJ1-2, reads SAVISQKPSRDICQRGTSLTIQCQVDSQVTMMFWYRQQPGQSLTLIATANQGSEATYESGFVIDKFPISRPNLTFSTLTVSNMSPEDSSIYLCSAWGTGGRYGYTFGSGTRLTVV.

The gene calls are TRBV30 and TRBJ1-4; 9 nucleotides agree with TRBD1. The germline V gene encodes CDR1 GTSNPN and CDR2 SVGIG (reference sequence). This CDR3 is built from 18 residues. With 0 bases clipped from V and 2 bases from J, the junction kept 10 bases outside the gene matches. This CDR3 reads CAWSVQGQGIGTNEKLFF. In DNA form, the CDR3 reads TGTGCCTGGAGTGTTCAGGGACAGGGAATCGGTACTAATGAAAAACTGTTTTTT.

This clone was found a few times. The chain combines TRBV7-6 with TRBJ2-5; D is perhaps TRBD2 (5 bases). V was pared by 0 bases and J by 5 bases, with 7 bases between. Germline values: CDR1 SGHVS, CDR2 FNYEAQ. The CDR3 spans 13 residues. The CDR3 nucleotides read TGTGCCAGCAGCTTAGCGCGAGGGGAGACCCAGTACTTC. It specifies CASSLARGETQYF.

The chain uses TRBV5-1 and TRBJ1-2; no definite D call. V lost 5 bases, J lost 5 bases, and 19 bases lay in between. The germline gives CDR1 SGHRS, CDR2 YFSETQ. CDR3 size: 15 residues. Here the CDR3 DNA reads TGCGCCAGCAGATTCGCGGGCAGCCCGACGTATGGCTACACCTTC. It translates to CASRFAGSPTYGYTF.

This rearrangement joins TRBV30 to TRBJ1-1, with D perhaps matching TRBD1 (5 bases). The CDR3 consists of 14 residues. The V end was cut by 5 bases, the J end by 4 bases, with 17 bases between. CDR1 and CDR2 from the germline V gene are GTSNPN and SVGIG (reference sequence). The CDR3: CAWSFTGTITEAFF. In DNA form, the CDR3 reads TGTGCCTGGTCGTTTACGGGGACCATCACTGAAGCTTTCTTT.

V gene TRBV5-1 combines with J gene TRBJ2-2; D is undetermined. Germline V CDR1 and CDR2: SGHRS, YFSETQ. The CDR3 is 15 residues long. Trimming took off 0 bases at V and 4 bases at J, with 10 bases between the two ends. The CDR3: CASSLEGGTTGELFF. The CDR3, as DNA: TGCGCCAGCAGCTTGGAAGGTGGAACCACCGGGGAGCTGTTTTTT.

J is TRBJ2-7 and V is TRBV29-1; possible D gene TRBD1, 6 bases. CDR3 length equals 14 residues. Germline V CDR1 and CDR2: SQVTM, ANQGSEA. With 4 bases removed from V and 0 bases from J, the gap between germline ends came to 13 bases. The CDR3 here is CSVVARGSSYEQYF. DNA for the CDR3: TGCAGCGTTGTGGCCAGGGGAAGCTCCTACGAGCAGTACTTC.

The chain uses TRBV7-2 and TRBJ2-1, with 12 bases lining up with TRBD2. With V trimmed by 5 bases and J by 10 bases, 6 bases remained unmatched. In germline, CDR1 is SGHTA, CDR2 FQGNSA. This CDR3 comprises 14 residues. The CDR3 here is CASSRGLAGQEQFF. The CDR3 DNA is TGTGCCAGCAGCCGAGGACTAGCGGGACAAGAGCAGTTCTTC.

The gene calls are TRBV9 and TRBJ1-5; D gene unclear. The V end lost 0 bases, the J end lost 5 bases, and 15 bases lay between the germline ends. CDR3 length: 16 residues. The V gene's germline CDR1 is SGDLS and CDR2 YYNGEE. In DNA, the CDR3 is TGTGCCAGCAGCGTAGGGGCAGGAACGCGGGATCAGCCCCAGCATTTT. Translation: CASSVGAGTRDQPQHF.

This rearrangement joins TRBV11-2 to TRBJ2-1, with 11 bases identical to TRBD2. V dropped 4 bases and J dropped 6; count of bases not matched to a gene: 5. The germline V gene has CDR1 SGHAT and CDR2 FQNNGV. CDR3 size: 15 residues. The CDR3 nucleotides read TGTGCCAGCAGCTCCGCACTAGCGGGAGCCAATGAGCAGTTCTTC. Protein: CASSSALAGANEQFF.

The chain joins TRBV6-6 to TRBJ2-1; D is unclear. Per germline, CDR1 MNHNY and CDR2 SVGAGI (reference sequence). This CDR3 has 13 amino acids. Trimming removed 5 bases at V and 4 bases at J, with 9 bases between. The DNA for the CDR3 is TGTGCCAGCAGTGCCCTGGGGTACAATGAGCAGTTCTTC. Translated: CASSALGYNEQFF.

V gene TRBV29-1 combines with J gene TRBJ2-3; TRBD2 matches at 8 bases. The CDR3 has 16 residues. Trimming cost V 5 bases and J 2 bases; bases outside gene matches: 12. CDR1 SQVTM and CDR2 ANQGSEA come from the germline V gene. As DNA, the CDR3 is TGCAGCGTTCTCCCCTTTATAGCGGGGAACACAGATACGCAGTATTTT. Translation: CSVLPFIAGNTDTQYF.

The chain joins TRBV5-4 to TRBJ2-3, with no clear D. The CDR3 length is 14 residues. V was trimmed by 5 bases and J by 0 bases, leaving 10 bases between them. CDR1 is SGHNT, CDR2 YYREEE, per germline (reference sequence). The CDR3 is CASRSGTSTDTQYF. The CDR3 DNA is TGTGCCAGCAGATCCGGAACTAGCACAGATACGCAGTATTTT.

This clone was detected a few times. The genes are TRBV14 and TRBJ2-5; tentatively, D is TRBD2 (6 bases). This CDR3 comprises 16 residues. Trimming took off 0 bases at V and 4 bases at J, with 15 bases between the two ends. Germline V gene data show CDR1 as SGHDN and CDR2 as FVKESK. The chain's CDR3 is CASSQDRWGGIETQYF. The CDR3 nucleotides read TGTGCCAGCAGCCAAGATCGCTGGGGCGGGATAGAGACCCAGTACTTC.

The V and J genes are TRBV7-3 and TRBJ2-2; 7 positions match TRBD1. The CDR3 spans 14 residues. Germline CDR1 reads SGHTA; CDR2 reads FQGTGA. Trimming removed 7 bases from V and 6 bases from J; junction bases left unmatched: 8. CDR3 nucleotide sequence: TGTGCCAGCACCCTACAGGGGACCGCCGGGGAGCTGTTTTTT. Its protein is CASTLQGTAGELFF. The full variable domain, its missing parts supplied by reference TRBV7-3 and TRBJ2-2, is GAGVSQTPSNKVTEKGKYVELRCDPISGHTALYWYRQSLGQGPEFLIYFQGTGAADDSGLPNDRFFAVRPEGSVSTLKIQRTERGDSAVYLCASTLQGTAGELFFGEGSRLTVL.

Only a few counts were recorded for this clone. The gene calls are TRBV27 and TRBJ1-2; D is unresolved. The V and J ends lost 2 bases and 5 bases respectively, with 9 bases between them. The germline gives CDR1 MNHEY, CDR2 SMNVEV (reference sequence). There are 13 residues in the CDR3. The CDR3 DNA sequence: TGTGCCAGCAGTTTAAGACTTCCATATGGCTACACCTTC. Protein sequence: CASSLRLPYGYTF.

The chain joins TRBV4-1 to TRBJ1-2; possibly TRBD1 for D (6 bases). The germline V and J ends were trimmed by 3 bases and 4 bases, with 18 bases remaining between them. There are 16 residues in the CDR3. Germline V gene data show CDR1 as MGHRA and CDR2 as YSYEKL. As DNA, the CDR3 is TGCGCCAGCAGCCAGGCTCCTCGGGACAACCCCTATGGCTACACCTTC. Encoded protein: CASSQAPRDNPYGYTF.

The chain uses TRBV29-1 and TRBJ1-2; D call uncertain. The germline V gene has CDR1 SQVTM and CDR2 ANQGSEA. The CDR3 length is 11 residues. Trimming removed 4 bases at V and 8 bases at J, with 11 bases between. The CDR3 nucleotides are TGCAGCGTTGGAGACAAGAAGGGCTACACCTTC. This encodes CSVGDKKGYTF.

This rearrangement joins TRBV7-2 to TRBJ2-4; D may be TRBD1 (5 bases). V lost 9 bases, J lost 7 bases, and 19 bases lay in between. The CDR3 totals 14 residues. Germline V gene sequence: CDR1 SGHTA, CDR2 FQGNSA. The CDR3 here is CASSTTAKGNIQYF. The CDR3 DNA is TGTGCCAGTTCCACTACAGCGAAGGGGAACATTCAGTACTTC. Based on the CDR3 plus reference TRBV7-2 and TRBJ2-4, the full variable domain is GAGVSQSPSNKVTEKGKDVELRCDPISGHTALYWYRQSLGQGLEFLIYFQGNSAPDKSGLPSDRFSAERTGGSVSTLTIQRTQQEDSAVYLCASSTTAKGNIQYFGAGTRLSVL.

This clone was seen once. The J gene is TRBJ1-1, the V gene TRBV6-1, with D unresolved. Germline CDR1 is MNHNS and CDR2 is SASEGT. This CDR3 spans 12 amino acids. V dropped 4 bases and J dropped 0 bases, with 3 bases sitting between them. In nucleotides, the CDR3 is TGTGCCAGCAGTGTTTTGAACACTGAAGCTTTCTTT. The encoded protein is CASSVLNTEAFF.

In nucleotides, the CDR3 is TGTGCCAGCAGCCAGGTTGGACAGGACACAGATACGCAGTATTTT. It is translated as CASSQVGQDTDTQYF. This chain joins TRBV4-2 and TRBJ2-3, with 7 bases fitting TRBD1. The CDR3 runs to 15 residues. The germline CDR1 and CDR2 sequences are LGHNA and YNFKEQ. V dropped 3 bases and J dropped 2; count of bases not matched to a gene: 5.

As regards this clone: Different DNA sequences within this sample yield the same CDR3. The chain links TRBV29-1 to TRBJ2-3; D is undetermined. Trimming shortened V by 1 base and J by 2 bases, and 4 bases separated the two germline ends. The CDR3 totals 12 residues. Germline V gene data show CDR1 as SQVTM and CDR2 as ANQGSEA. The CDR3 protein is CSVEGLTDTQYF. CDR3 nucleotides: TGCAGCGTTGAAGGTCTCACAGATACGCAGTATTTT.

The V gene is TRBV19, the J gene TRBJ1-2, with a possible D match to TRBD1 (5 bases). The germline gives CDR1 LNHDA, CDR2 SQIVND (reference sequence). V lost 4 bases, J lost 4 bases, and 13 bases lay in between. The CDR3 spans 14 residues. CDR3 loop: CASSKDTTGYGYTF. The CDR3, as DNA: TGTGCCAGTAGTAAGGACACAACGGGCTATGGCTACACCTTC.

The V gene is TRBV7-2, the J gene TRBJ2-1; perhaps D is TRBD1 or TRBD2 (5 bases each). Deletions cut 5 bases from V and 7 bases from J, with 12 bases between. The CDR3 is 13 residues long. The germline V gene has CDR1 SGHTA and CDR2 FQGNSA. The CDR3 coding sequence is TGTGCCAGCAGCCCGGGACCATGGAATGAGCAGTTCTTC. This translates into CASSPGPWNEQFF.

The CDR3 is CSVGGSTGELFF. For the CDR3, the DNA is TGCAGCGTTGGAGGGAGTACCGGGGAGCTGTTTTTT. The V call is TRBV29-1, the J call TRBJ2-2; perhaps TRBD2 as D (5 bases). CDR3 length equals 12 residues. The ends were cut back, 4 bases at V and 5 bases at J, with 8 bases in the middle. CDR1 is SQVTM and CDR2 is ANQGSEA in the germline V gene.